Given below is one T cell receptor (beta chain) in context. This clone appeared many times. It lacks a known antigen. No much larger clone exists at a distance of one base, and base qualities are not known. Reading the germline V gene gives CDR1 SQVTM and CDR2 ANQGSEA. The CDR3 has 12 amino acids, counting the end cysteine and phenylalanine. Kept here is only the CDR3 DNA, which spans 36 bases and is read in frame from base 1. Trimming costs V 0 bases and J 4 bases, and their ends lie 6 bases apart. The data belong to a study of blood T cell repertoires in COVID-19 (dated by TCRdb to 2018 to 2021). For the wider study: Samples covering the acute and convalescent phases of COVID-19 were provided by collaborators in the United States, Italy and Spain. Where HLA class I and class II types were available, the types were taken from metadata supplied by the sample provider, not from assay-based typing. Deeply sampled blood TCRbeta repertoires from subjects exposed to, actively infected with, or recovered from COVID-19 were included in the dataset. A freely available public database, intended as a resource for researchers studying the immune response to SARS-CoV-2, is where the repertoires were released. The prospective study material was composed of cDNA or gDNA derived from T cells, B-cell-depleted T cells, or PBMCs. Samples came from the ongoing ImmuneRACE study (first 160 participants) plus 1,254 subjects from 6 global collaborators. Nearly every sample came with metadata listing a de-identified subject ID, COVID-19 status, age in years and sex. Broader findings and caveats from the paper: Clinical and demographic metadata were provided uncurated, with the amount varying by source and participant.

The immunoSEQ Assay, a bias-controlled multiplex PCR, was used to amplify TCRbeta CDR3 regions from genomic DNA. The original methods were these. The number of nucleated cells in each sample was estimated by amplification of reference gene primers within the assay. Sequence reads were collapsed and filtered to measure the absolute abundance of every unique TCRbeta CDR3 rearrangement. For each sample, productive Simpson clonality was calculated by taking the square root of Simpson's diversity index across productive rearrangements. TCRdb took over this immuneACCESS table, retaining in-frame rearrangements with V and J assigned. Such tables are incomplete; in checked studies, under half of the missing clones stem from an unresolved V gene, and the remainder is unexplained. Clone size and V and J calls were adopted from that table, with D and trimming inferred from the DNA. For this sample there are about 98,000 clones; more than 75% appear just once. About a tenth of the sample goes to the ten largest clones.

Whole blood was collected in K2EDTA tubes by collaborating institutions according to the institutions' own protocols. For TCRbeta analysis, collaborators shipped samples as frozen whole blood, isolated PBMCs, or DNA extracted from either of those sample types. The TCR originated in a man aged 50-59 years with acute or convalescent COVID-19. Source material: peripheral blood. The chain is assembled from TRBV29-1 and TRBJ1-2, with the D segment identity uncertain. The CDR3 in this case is CSVEENSYGYTF. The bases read TGCAGCGTTGAAGAGAACAGCTATGGCTACACCTTC.